Listed below are T cell receptor beta chains from one sample, sequenced in a study of long-term antiretroviral therapy in people with HIV. Sequenced by immunoSEQ multiplex PCR; TCRdb stores in-frame clones only, minus some. The table lists around 13,000 clones, 88% of them singletons. The sequencing here drew on unsorted PBMCs, taken 2.1 years after starting antiretroviral therapy. These receptors were taken from a woman aged 40 to 50 with HIV. Each CDR3 is given with its conserved first and last residue. D genes are given only for firm matches. Clone size is not always given. Where it is, it says once, few, many or a class for expanded clones.

d_call: TRBD2
j_call: TRBJ2-4
clone_size: .
v_call: TRBV27
cdr3_aa: CASSTLLAGGNIQYF
cdr3_nt: TGTGCCAGCAGTACTCTACTAGCGGGGGGAAACATTCAGTACTTC

d_call: TRBD2
j_call: TRBJ2-3
clone_size: .
v_call: TRBV5-8
cdr3_aa: CATTYGSGVSDTQYF
cdr3_nt: TGTGCCACCACTTACGGAAGCGGGGTCTCAGATACGCAGTATTTT

d_call: .
j_call: TRBJ1-6
clone_size: few
v_call: TRBV18
cdr3_aa: CASSPPPRGKNSPLHF
cdr3_nt: TGTGCCAGCTCACCACCTCCGAGGGGGAAGAATTCACCCCTCCACTTT

d_call: .
j_call: TRBJ1-5
clone_size: .
v_call: TRBV18
cdr3_aa: CASSRGQGFNQPQHF
cdr3_nt: TGTGCCAGCTCACGAGGGCAGGGATTTAATCAGCCCCAGCATTTT

d_call: TRBD1
j_call: TRBJ1-1
clone_size: .
v_call: TRBV19
cdr3_aa: CASSTRQGTTMVAEAFF
cdr3_nt: TGTGCCAGTAGTACGAGACAGGGTACGACTATGGTCGCTGAAGCTTTCTTT

d_call: .
j_call: TRBJ2-2
clone_size: .
v_call: TRBV30
cdr3_aa: CAWRRVGTGELFF
cdr3_nt: TGTGCCTGGAGGAGGGTCGGCACCGGGGAGCTGTTTTTT

d_call: .
j_call: TRBJ2-2
clone_size: .
v_call: TRBV19
cdr3_aa: CASSGPFGTGELFF
cdr3_nt: TGTGCCAGCTCCGGGCCCTTCGGGACCGGGGAGCTGTTTTTT

d_call: .
j_call: TRBJ2-2
clone_size: .
v_call: TRBV5-1
cdr3_aa: CASSLEGEPTGELFF
cdr3_nt: TGCGCCAGCAGCTTGGAGGGGGAGCCCACCGGGGAGCTGTTTTTT

d_call: .
j_call: TRBJ1-1
clone_size: .
v_call: TRBV25-1
cdr3_aa: CASSEQSWTEAFF
cdr3_nt: TGTGCCAGCAGTGAACAGAGTTGGACTGAAGCTTTCTTT

d_call: .
j_call: TRBJ1-1
clone_size: .
v_call: TRBV6-1
cdr3_aa: CASSAQQGSSEAFF
cdr3_nt: TGTGCCAGCAGTGCGCAGCAGGGCTCTTCTGAAGCTTTCTTT

d_call: .
j_call: TRBJ2-7
clone_size: .
v_call: TRBV6-5
cdr3_aa: CASSYSSYEQYF
cdr3_nt: TGTGCCAGCAGTTACTCGAGCTACGAGCAGTACTTC

d_call: .
j_call: TRBJ2-1
clone_size: .
v_call: TRBV7-9
cdr3_aa: CASSLVVGGREQFF
cdr3_nt: TGTGCCAGCAGCTTAGTGGTCGGCGGCAGAGAGCAGTTCTTC

d_call: .
j_call: TRBJ2-1
clone_size: .
v_call: TRBV7-2
cdr3_aa: CASNTGTTSYNEQFF
cdr3_nt: TGTGCCAGCAACACCGGGACAACCTCCTACAATGAGCAGTTCTTC

d_call: TRBD1
j_call: TRBJ2-3
clone_size: .
v_call: TRBV11-2
cdr3_aa: CASSLEGSSGTGIDADTQYF
cdr3_nt: TGTGCCAGCAGCTTAGAAGGGTCTTCCGGGACAGGGATTGATGCAGATACGCAGTATTTT

d_call: TRBD1
j_call: TRBJ2-7
clone_size: .
v_call: TRBV7-8
cdr3_aa: CASSPQGNGYEQYF
cdr3_nt: TGTGCCAGCAGCCCACAGGGGAATGGCTACGAGCAGTACTTC

d_call: TRBD1
j_call: TRBJ1-2
clone_size: once
v_call: TRBV19
cdr3_aa: CASSISQLQGARGYTF
cdr3_nt: TGTGCCAGTAGTATATCCCAACTACAGGGGGCGAGAGGCTACACCTTC

d_call: TRBD1
j_call: TRBJ1-2
clone_size: .
v_call: TRBV2
cdr3_aa: CASRGQGANGYTF
cdr3_nt: TGTGCCAGCAGGGGACAGGGGGCGAACGGCTACACCTTC

d_call: TRBD2
j_call: TRBJ2-3
clone_size: .
v_call: TRBV27
cdr3_aa: CASSTFSGSTDTQYF
cdr3_nt: TGTGCCAGCAGTACGTTTAGCGGGAGCACAGATACGCAGTATTTT

d_call: .
j_call: TRBJ2-5
clone_size: .
v_call: TRBV27
cdr3_aa: CASSLMGGAPETQYF
cdr3_nt: TGTGCCAGCAGTTTAATGGGCGGCGCTCCGGAGACCCAGTACTTC

d_call: .
j_call: TRBJ1-1
clone_size: .
v_call: TRBV7-2
cdr3_aa: CASSADSNTEAFF
cdr3_nt: TGTGCCAGCAGCGCGGACAGCAACACTGAAGCTTTCTTT

d_call: .
j_call: TRBJ1-2
clone_size: .
v_call: TRBV13
cdr3_aa: CASSRRGENHGYTF
cdr3_nt: TGTGCCAGCAGCCGCCGCGGTGAAAATCATGGCTACACCTTC

d_call: .
j_call: TRBJ1-1
clone_size: .
v_call: TRBV6-5
cdr3_aa: CASSRQTNTEAFF
cdr3_nt: TGTGCCAGCAGTCGACAGACGAACACTGAAGCTTTCTTT

d_call: .
j_call: TRBJ1-1
clone_size: .
v_call: TRBV11-2
cdr3_aa: CASSRGGPNTEAFF
cdr3_nt: TGTGCCAGCAGCCGGGGGGGACCGAACACTGAAGCTTTCTTT

d_call: .
j_call: TRBJ1-1
clone_size: .
v_call: TRBV18
cdr3_aa: CASSRGRDTEAFF
cdr3_nt: TGTGCCAGCTCCCGGGGGAGGGACACTGAAGCTTTCTTT

d_call: TRBD2
j_call: TRBJ2-3
clone_size: .
v_call: TRBV28
cdr3_aa: CASSSGSGGRHTQYF
cdr3_nt: TGTGCCAGCAGCTCGGGGAGCGGGGGCCGGCATACGCAGTATTTT

d_call: .
j_call: TRBJ2-1
clone_size: .
v_call: TRBV6-5
cdr3_aa: CASSYLAGRDNEQFF
cdr3_nt: TGTGCCAGCAGTTACTTGGCAGGCAGGGACAATGAGCAGTTCTTC

d_call: .
j_call: TRBJ1-2
clone_size: .
v_call: TRBV30
cdr3_aa: CAWSARQAVGYGYTF
cdr3_nt: TGTGCCTGGAGTGCAAGACAGGCGGTAGGGTATGGCTACACCTTC

d_call: TRBD1
j_call: TRBJ1-4
clone_size: .
v_call: TRBV5-6
cdr3_aa: CASSYRGLDEKLFF
cdr3_nt: TGTGCCAGCAGCTACAGGGGGCTGGATGAAAAACTGTTTTTT

d_call: .
j_call: TRBJ1-3
clone_size: .
v_call: TRBV18
cdr3_aa: CASFHGQTSGNTIYF
cdr3_nt: TGTGCCAGCTTCCATGGGCAGACCTCTGGAAACACCATATATTTT

d_call: .
j_call: TRBJ1-2
clone_size: few
v_call: TRBV20-1
cdr3_aa: CSANGYTF
cdr3_nt: TGCAGTGCTAACGGCTACACCTTC

d_call: TRBD1
j_call: TRBJ1-1
clone_size: .
v_call: TRBV7-9
cdr3_aa: CASSKTGGTEAFF
cdr3_nt: TGTGCCAGCAGTAAAACAGGGGGCACTGAAGCTTTCTTT

d_call: .
j_call: TRBJ2-2
clone_size: .
v_call: TRBV5-1
cdr3_aa: CASSSNGAVFGELFF
cdr3_nt: TGCGCCAGCAGCTCGAACGGGGCCGTATTTGGGGAGCTGTTTTTT

d_call: .
j_call: TRBJ2-4
clone_size: .
v_call: TRBV7-9
cdr3_aa: CASSPGDIQYF
cdr3_nt: TGTGCCAGCAGCCCCGGGGACATTCAGTACTTC

d_call: .
j_call: TRBJ1-2
clone_size: once
v_call: TRBV19
cdr3_aa: CASMDRRNYGYTF
cdr3_nt: TGTGCCAGTATGGACAGAAGAAATTATGGCTACACCTTC

d_call: .
j_call: TRBJ1-5
clone_size: .
v_call: TRBV2
cdr3_aa: CASSEGRMQAQHF
cdr3_nt: TGTGCCAGCAGTGAGGGACGGATGCAGGCCCAGCATTTT

d_call: .
j_call: TRBJ2-3
clone_size: .
v_call: TRBV7-8
cdr3_aa: CASSLMGGHTDTQYF
cdr3_nt: TGTGCCAGCAGCTTAATGGGGGGGCACACAGATACGCAGTATTTT

d_call: TRBD2
j_call: TRBJ2-5
clone_size: .
v_call: TRBV4-2
cdr3_aa: CASSPVGLAGVGETQYF
cdr3_nt: TGTGCCAGCAGCCCTGTTGGACTAGCGGGGGTCGGAGAGACCCAGTACTTC

d_call: .
j_call: TRBJ2-7
clone_size: .
v_call: TRBV18
cdr3_aa: CASSGGQSSYEQYF
cdr3_nt: TGTGCCAGCTCCGGGGGACAGAGCTCCTACGAGCAGTACTTC

d_call: .
j_call: TRBJ1-2
clone_size: .
v_call: TRBV5-8
cdr3_aa: CASSLGTPLISITF
cdr3_nt: TGTGCCAGCAGCCTCGGGACACCCCTAATATCTATCACCTTC

d_call: .
j_call: TRBJ2-4
clone_size: .
v_call: TRBV7-6
cdr3_aa: CASSFRPGPAKNIQYF
cdr3_nt: TGTGCCAGCAGCTTTCGACCAGGGCCAGCCAAAAACATTCAGTACTTC

d_call: TRBD2
j_call: TRBJ2-2
clone_size: .
v_call: TRBV5-1
cdr3_aa: CASSFGLAGTGELFF
cdr3_nt: TGCGCCAGCAGTTTTGGACTAGCCGGCACCGGGGAGCTGTTTTTT

d_call: TRBD2
j_call: TRBJ2-1
clone_size: .
v_call: TRBV6-6
cdr3_aa: CATASGGTSYNEQFF
cdr3_nt: TGTGCCACCGCTTCCGGGGGGACGTCCTACAATGAGCAGTTCTTC